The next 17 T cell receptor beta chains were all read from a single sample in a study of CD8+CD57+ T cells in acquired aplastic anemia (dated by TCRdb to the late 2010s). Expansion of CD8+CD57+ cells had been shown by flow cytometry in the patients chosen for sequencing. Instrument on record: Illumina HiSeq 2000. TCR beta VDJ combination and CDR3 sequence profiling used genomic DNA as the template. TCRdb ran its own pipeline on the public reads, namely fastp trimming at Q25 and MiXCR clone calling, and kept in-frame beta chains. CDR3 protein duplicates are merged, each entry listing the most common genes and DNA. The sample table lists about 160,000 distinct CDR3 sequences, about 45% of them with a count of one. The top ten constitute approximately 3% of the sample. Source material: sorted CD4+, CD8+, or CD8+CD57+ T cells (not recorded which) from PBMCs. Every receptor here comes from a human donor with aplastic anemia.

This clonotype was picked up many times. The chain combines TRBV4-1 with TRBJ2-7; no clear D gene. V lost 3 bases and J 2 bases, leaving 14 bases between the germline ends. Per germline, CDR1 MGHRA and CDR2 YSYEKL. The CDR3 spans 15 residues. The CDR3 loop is CASSHLLDGAYEQYF. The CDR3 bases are TGCGCCAGCAGCCACCTTCTGGACGGTGCCTACGAGCAGTACTTC.

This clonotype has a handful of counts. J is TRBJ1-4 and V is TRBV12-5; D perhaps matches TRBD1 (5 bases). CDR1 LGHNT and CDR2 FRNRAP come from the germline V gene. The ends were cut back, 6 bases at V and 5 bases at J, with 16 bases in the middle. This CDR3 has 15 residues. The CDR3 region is CASGPPGTGNEKLFF. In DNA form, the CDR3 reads TGTGCTAGTGGCCCTCCCGGGACGGGGAATGAAAAACTGTTTTTT.

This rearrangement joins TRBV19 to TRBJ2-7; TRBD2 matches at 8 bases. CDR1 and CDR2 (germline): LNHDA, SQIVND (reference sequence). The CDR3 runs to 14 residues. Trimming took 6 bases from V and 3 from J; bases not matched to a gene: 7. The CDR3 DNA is TGTGCCAGTAGGTCCAGGCGGGGGGACTACGAGCAGTACTTC. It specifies CASRSRRGDYEQYF.

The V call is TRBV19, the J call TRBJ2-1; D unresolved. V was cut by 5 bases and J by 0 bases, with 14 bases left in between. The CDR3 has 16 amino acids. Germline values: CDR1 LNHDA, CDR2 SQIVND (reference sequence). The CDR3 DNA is TGTGCCAGTAGTGTCCGACCGTCGAGCTCCTACAATGAGCAGTTCTTC. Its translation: CASSVRPSSSYNEQFF. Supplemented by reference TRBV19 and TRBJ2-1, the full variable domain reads DGGITQSPKYLFRKEGQNVTLSCEQNLNHDAMYWYRQDPGQGLRLIYYSQIVNDFQKGDIAEGYSVSREKKESFPLTVTSAQKNPTAFYLCASSVRPSSSYNEQFFGPGTRLTVL.

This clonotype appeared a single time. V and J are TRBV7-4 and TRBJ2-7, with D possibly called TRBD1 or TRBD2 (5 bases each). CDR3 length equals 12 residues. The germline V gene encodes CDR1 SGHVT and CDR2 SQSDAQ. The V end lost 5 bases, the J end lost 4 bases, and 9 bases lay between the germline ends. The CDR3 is CASSQGRYEQYF. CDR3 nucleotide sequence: TGTGCCAGCAGCCAGGGACGGTACGAGCAGTACTTC.

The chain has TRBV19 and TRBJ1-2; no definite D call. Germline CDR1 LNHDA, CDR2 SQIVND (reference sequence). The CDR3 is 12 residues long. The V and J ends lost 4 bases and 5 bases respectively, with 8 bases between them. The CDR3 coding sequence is TGTGCCAGTAGTAATTCACTTTATGGCTACACCTTC. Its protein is CASSNSLYGYTF.

CDR3 sequence reads: CATGRQGNEQYF. DNA of the CDR3: TGTGCCACCGGACGACAGGGGAACGAGCAGTACTTC. The chain joins TRBV10-3 to TRBJ2-7, with 8 bases that match TRBD1. The CDR3 runs to 12 residues. CDR1 and CDR2 (germline): ENHRY, SYGVKD. Trimming at V came to 10 bases and at J to 5 bases, leaving 7 bases not matched to a gene.

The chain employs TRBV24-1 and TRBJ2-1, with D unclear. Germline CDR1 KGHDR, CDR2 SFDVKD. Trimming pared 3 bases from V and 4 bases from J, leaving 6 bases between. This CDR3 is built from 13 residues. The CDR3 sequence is CATSDKRYNEQFF. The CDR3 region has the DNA TGTGCCACCAGTGATAAAAGATACAATGAGCAGTTCTTC.

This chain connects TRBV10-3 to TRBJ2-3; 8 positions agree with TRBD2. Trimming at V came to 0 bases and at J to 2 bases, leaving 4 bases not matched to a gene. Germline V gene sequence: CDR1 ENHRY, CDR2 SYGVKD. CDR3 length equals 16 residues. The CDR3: CAISESSGGTTDTQYF. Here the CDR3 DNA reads TGTGCCATCAGTGAGTCGTCGGGAGGGACCACAGATACGCAGTATTTT.

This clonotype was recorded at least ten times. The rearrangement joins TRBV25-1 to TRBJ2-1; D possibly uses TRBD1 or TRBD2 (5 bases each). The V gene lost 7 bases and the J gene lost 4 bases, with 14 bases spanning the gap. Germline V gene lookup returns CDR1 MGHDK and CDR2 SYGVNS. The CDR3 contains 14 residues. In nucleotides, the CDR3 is TGTGCCAGCAAAGGGGAGAGGGTGTACAATGAGCAGTTCTTC. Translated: CASKGERVYNEQFF.

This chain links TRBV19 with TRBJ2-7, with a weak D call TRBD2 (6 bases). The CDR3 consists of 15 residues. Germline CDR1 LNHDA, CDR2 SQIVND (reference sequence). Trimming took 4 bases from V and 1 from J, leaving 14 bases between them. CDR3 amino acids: CASSRLGEKSYEQYF. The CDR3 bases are TGTGCCAGTAGTAGACTAGGGGAGAAGTCCTACGAGCAGTACTTC.

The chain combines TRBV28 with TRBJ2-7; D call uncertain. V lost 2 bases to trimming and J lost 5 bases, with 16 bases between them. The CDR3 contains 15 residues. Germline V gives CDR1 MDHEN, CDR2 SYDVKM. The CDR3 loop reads CASSLAGESRNEQYF. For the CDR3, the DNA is TGTGCCAGCAGTTTAGCAGGCGAGTCTCGGAACGAGCAGTACTTC.

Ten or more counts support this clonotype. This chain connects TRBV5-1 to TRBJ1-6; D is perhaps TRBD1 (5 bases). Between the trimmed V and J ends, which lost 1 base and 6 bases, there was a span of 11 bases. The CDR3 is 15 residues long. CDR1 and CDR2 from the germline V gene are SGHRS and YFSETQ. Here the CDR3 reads CASSLMTESNSPLHF. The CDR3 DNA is TGCGCCAGCAGCTTGATGACAGAATCTAATTCACCCCTCCACTTT.

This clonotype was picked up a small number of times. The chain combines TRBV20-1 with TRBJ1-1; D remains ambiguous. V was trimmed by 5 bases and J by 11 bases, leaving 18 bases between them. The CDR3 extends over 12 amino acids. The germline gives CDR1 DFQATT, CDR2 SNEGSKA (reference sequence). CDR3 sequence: CSASPQVLKAFF. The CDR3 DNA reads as TGCAGTGCTTCGCCTCAAGTGCTTAAGGCTTTCTTT.

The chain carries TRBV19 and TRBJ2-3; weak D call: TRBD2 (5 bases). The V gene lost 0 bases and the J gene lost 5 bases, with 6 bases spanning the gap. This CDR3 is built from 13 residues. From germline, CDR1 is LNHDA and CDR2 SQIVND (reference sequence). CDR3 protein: CASSIDRGDTQYF. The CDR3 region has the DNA TGTGCCAGTAGTATAGACCGGGGAGATACGCAGTATTTT. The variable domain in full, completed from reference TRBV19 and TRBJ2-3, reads DGGITQSPKYLFRKEGQNVTLSCEQNLNHDAMYWYRQDPGQGLRLIYYSQIVNDFQKGDIAEGYSVSREKKESFPLTVTSAQKNPTAFYLCASSIDRGDTQYFGPGTRLTVL.

The CDR3 protein is CASGEGGRLPEQYF. DNA of the CDR3: TGTGCCAGCGGGGAGGGGGGGCGTCTCCCCGAGCAGTACTTC. This rearrangement joins TRBV2 to TRBJ2-7; a possible D gene is TRBD2 (7 bases). The germline V gene encodes CDR1 SNHLY and CDR2 FYNNEI. There are 14 residues in the CDR3. V lost 8 bases and J 6 bases, leaving 20 bases between the germline ends. Full variable domain (outside the CDR3, taken from reference TRBV2 and TRBJ2-7): EPEVTQTPSHQVTQMGQEVILRCVPISNHLYFYWYRQILGQKVEFLVSFYNNEISEKSEIFDDQFSVERPDGSNFTLKIRSTKLEDSAMYFCASGEGGRLPEQYFGPGTRLTVT.

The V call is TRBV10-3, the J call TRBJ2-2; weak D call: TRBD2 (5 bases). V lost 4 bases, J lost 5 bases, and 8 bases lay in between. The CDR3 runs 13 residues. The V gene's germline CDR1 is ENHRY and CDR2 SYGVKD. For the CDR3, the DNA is TGTGCCATCAGTGTTAGGGAGACCGGGGAGCTGTTTTTT. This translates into CAISVRETGELFF.